The entry below gives a single T cell receptor beta chain sequence along with its context. Antigen specificity is unknown. The CDR3 covers 12 residues. V shed 6 bases and J shed 6 bases, with 9 bases lying between them. Looked up from germline, CDR1 is MNHEY and CDR2 is SVGAGI. This sample stems from a study of cytomegalovirus exposure and HLA in healthy donors. General study results and limits: Later analysis showed TCR association rates varying by HLA locus, highest for DRB1 and lowest for HLA-C. Data from an earlier analysis indicated that most TCR beta V segments were productive either about 90% or about 30% of the time.

This PCR relied on a set of 60 Vbeta primers and 13 Jbeta primers. Profiled with immunoSEQ multiplex PCR; TCRdb holds only in-frame clones, not every one. The sample has fewer than 200,000 clones; less than 90% are singletons. The sample was PBMCs. The receptor's source is a woman in her forties or fifties in good health and CMV-seropositive. This sequence joins TRBV6-5 and TRBJ1-5; D is possibly TRBD1 (6 bases). The CDR3 DNA reads as TGTGCCAGCAGACAGGGTGGTCAGCCCCAGCATTTT. Translation gives CASRQGGQPQHF.